Below, 30 T cell receptor beta chains from the same sample are listed, as sequenced in a study of T-cell memory formation after mild COVID-19. TCRdb re-called the 5' RACE reads through MiXCR, storing one row per CDR3 protein. The table lists tens of thousands of distinct CDR3 sequences, about 6.1% of them singletons. Input material: PBMCs or a T cell subset sorted from them (not recorded which). The receptors here all came from an adult who had mild COVID-19 (a few samples of this study predate the infection). Cell type and time point are not known.

CDR3 region: CASSWGGGGQHYGYTF. The CDR3 nucleotides read TGTGCCAGCAGCTGGGGAGGCGGGGGGCAACACTATGGCTACACCTTC. V and J are TRBV5-5 and TRBJ1-2; possible D gene TRBD1, 6 bases. CDR3 length: 16 amino acids. Trimming took 3 bases from V and 3 from J, leaving 18 bases between them. The V gene's germline CDR1 is SGHKS and CDR2 YYEKEE (reference sequence).

This clonotype was detected ten times or more. The chain has TRBV30 and TRBJ1-1; 8 bases map to TRBD1. The CDR3 runs 16 residues. Germline CDR1 is GTSNPN and CDR2 is SVGIG (reference sequence). The V and J ends lost 3 bases and 4 bases, in that order; junction bases with no gene match: 13. The CDR3 bases are TGTGCCTGGAGGGCAAAGACCACAGGGGGTGGCACTGAAGCTTTCTTT. Its protein is CAWRAKTTGGGTEAFF.

This clonotype is labeled as medium-sized (0.01 to 0.1%). In nucleotides, the CDR3 is TGCGCCAGCAGCACGGGACAGGGCCAAGAGACCCAGTACTTC. Translating gives CASSTGQGQETQYF. J is TRBJ2-5 and V is TRBV5-1; 9 positions match TRBD1. This CDR3 region has 14 residues. Germline V gives CDR1 SGHRS, CDR2 YFSETQ. V dropped 4 bases and J dropped 1; count of bases not matched to a gene: 2.

The CDR3 is CASSSRQGINEKLFF. CDR3 nucleotides: TGTGCCAGCAGCTCCCGACAGGGCATAAATGAAAAACTGTTTTTT. The gene calls are TRBV7-8 and TRBJ1-4; 7 bases fit TRBD1. The CDR3 covers 15 residues. Germline assignment: CDR1 SGHVS and CDR2 FQNEAQ. The ends lost 4 bases at V and 5 bases at J; junction bases unmatched: 7.

A remark on this clonotype: It may be a read error: a sequence one base away is much more abundant. The chain combines TRBV7-2 with TRBJ2-3; D gene uncertain. Germline CDR1 reads SGHTA; CDR2 reads FQGNSA. The V end lost 9 bases, the J end lost 3 bases, and 25 bases lay between the germline ends. CDR3 length equals 17 residues. Written as DNA, the CDR3 is TGTGCCAGGAGCCGGAAACAAGGTAGTGCGGTGACAGATACGCAGTATTTT. Translated, it gives CARSRKQGSAVTDTQYF.

This clonotype was observed at least ten times. The rearrangement links TRBV5-1 to TRBJ2-3; weak D call: TRBD2 (6 bases). With 4 bases removed from V and 4 bases from J, the gap between germline ends came to 19 bases. CDR1 and CDR2 from the germline V gene are SGHRS and YFSETQ. The CDR3 length is 16 residues. The CDR3 loop reads CASSPESRESPDTQYF. The CDR3 DNA is TGCGCCAGCAGCCCCGAAAGCCGGGAGTCACCAGATACGCAGTATTTT.

The chain recombines TRBV27 with TRBJ1-2; D not certain. The CDR3 runs to 16 residues. The germline gives CDR1 MNHEY, CDR2 SMNVEV (reference sequence). V gave up 0 bases and J gave up 3 bases, with 14 bases separating them. The CDR3 nucleotides are TGTGCCAGCAGTTTATCGAGGCAGAACGGCGACTATGGCTACACCTTC. Protein: CASSLSRQNGDYGYTF.

Concerning this clonotype itself: This may come from a read error, since a much larger clone is one base off. The rearrangement uses TRBV5-1 and TRBJ1-1, with D perhaps matching TRBD1 (6 bases). Per germline, CDR1 SGHRS and CDR2 YFSETQ. Trimming removed 5 bases from V and 5 bases from J, with 16 bases in between. The CDR3 has 14 amino acids. This chain's CDR3 is CASSRSGGQTEAFF. The CDR3 DNA is TGCGCCAGCAGTAGGTCCGGGGGGCAAACTGAAGCTTTCTTT.

With respect to this clonotype: A clone one base away is much larger, so this may be a read error. CDR3 amino acids: CDSSLGDSQDTQYF. CDR3 coding DNA: TGCGACAGCAGCTTGGGAGACTCACAAGATACGCAGTATTTT. This sequence joins TRBV5-1 and TRBJ2-3; D perhaps matches TRBD2 (5 bases). CDR3 length: 14 amino acids. Germline loops: CDR1 SGHRS, CDR2 YFSETQ.

This clonotype was detected many times. J is TRBJ1-5 and V is TRBV20-1; 7 positions agree with TRBD1. The V segment lost 4 bases and the J segment 1 base; nucleotides outside the gene matches: 7. The CDR3 has 15 amino acids. Germline CDR1 is DFQATT and CDR2 is SNEGSKA (reference sequence). The CDR3 coding sequence is TGCAGTGCTACGACAGGGAAACGAAGCAATCAGCCCCAGCATTTT. Residues: CSATTGKRSNQPQHF.

The chain couples TRBV12-3 or TRBV12-4 to TRBJ2-3; the match to TRBD2 covers 7 bases. This CDR3 spans 16 amino acids. The V gene end was trimmed by 5 bases and the J gene end by 2 bases; junction bases not matched to a gene: 10. For the CDR3, the DNA is TGTGCCAGCAGTATCCATGGTCGGGGGGACACAGATACGCAGTATTTT. Translation: CASSIHGRGDTDTQYF.

In this sample, this clonotype turned up many times. The chain recombines TRBV12-3 or TRBV12-4 with TRBJ1-5, with TRBD1 as a possible D gene (5 bases). V was cut by 3 bases and J by 3 bases, with 9 bases left in between. The CDR3 has 14 residues. In nucleotides, the CDR3 is TGTGCCAGCAGTTTTCGGGGGGACAATCAGCCCCAGCATTTT. Translated: CASSFRGDNQPQHF.

This clonotype was seen only a few times. The chain has TRBV5-4 and TRBJ2-7; 11 positions match TRBD1. V lost 4 bases to trimming and J lost 3 bases; unmatched junction nucleotides: 3. There are 14 residues in the CDR3. Germline CDR1 reads SGHNT; CDR2 reads YYREEE (reference sequence). The CDR3 nucleotides read TGTGCCAGCAGCCCGGGACAGGGGGACTACGAGCAGTACTTC. It specifies CASSPGQGDYEQYF.

The chain uses TRBV11-2 and TRBJ2-4, with 8 bases lining up with TRBD1. Germline CDR1 reads SGHAT; CDR2 reads FQNNGV. J lost 7 bases, V lost 4 bases, and 15 bases had no gene match. The CDR3 contains 17 residues. CDR3 region: CASSSMRMRTGQNIQYF. The CDR3 nucleotides read TGTGCCAGCAGCTCTATGCGTATGAGGACAGGGCAGAACATTCAGTACTTC.

This clonotype was seen a handful of times. The DNA of the CDR3 is TGTGCCATCATTGGGCCTCCGGCAGACTATGGCTACACCTTC. Translation gives CAIIGPPADYGYTF. The V and J genes are TRBV10-3 and TRBJ1-2; D is undetermined. CDR1 is ENHRY, CDR2 SYGVKD, per germline. Between the trimmed V and J ends, which lost 7 bases and 3 bases, there was a span of 15 bases. This CDR3 comprises 14 residues.

V usage is TRBV6-5 and J usage is TRBJ1-2, with D possibly TRBD1 on 5 matching bases. The germline V gene has CDR1 MNHEY and CDR2 SVGAGI. CDR3 length: 13 amino acids. V dropped 0 bases and J dropped 5 bases, with 7 bases sitting between them. This chain's CDR3 is CASSYSGDYGYTF. Here the CDR3 DNA reads TGTGCCAGCAGTTACTCAGGGGATTATGGCTACACCTTC.

CDR3 residues: CASSIVGGASGPHNEQFF. In DNA form, the CDR3 reads TGTGCCAGTAGTATAGTCGGGGGGGCCTCGGGTCCGCACAATGAGCAGTTCTTC. V usage is TRBV19 and J usage is TRBJ2-1; 8 bases map to TRBD2. Trimming took 1 base from V and 5 from J; bases not matched to a gene: 13. The CDR3 extends over 18 amino acids. CDR1 is LNHDA, CDR2 SQIVND, per germline (reference sequence).

This clonotype was seen many times. This chain links TRBV12-3 or TRBV12-4 with TRBJ2-7; TRBD2 is a possible D gene (6 bases). V was clipped by 3 bases and J by 5 bases, with 17 bases between them. CDR3 length: 15 residues. CDR3 nucleotide sequence: TGTGCCAGCAGTTTGGGGGGTGGCTTTAAGGACGAGCAGTACTTC. This encodes CASSLGGGFKDEQYF.

The chain carries TRBV27 and TRBJ2-2; possibly TRBD2 for D (6 bases). There are 13 residues in the CDR3. CDR1 MNHEY and CDR2 SMNVEV come from the germline V gene (reference sequence). Trimming left V 5 bases short and J 4 bases short, with 8 bases between. This CDR3 is CASSSSGTGELFF. In DNA, the CDR3 is TGTGCCAGCAGTAGTAGCGGCACCGGGGAGCTGTTTTTT.

This chain joins TRBV7-8 and TRBJ2-7, with 10 positions matching TRBD2. V gave up 5 bases and J gave up 0 bases; unmatched junction bases: 4. This CDR3 has 15 amino acids. The germline gives CDR1 SGHVS, CDR2 FQNEAQ. CDR3 bases: TGTGCCAGCAGCGCGACTAGCGGGCTCTCCTACGAGCAGTACTTC. Its translation is CASSATSGLSYEQYF. The full variable domain, completed using reference TRBV7-8 and TRBJ2-7, is GAGVSQSPRYKVAKRGQDVALRCDPISGHVSLFWYQQALGQGPEFLTYFQNEAQLDKSGLPSDRFFAERPEGSVSTLKIQRTQQEDSAVYLCASSATSGLSYEQYFGPGTRLTVT.

The chain uses TRBV7-9 and TRBJ2-1, with TRBD1 identical over 7 bases. This CDR3 is 12 amino acids long. Germline CDR1 reads SEHNR; CDR2 reads FQNEAQ (reference sequence). J was trimmed by 15 bases and V by 5 bases; bases with no gene match: 10. This CDR3 is CASSEWDSPMFF. In DNA form, the CDR3 reads TGTGCCAGCAGCGAATGGGACAGCCCTATGTTCTTC.

This clonotype was seen many times. The chain has TRBV3-1 and TRBJ2-1; D is undetermined. V was cut by 1 base and J by 7 bases, with 11 bases left in between. The CDR3 covers 14 residues. Germline V CDR1 and CDR2: LGHDT, YNNKEL (reference sequence). The CDR3 loop is CASSQGVGKNEQFF. The DNA of the CDR3 is TGTGCCAGCAGCCAAGGGGTCGGTAAGAATGAGCAGTTCTTC.

There are many counts of this clonotype. The chain is built from TRBV20-1 and TRBJ2-4; either TRBD1 or TRBD2 may fit D (5 bases each). The V end lost 3 bases, the J end lost 14 bases, and 17 bases lay between the germline ends. This CDR3 comprises 12 residues. Germline CDR1 is DFQATT and CDR2 is SNEGSKA (reference sequence). As DNA, the CDR3 is TGCAGTGCTAGGGCCCAGAGGGGAATGGAGTACTTC. It codes for CSARAQRGMEYF.

There are many counts of this clonotype. The CDR3 DNA sequence: TGTGCCAGCAGCTCAGTCCAGGGGTCTGAAGCTTTCTTT. Protein sequence: CASSSVQGSEAFF. The rearrangement uses TRBV7-2 and TRBJ1-1, with D maybe TRBD1 (6 bases). Germline V gene data show CDR1 as SGHTA and CDR2 as FQGNSA. V was cut by 4 bases and J by 6 bases, with 12 bases left in between. CDR3 size: 13 residues. The full variable domain, with the rest looked up from reference TRBV7-2 and TRBJ1-1, is GAGVSQSPSNKVTEKGKDVELRCDPISGHTALYWYRQSLGQGLEFLIYFQGNSAPDKSGLPSDRFSAERTGGSVSTLTIQRTQQEDSAVYLCASSSVQGSEAFFGQGTRLTVV.

This clonotype was observed at least ten times. The J gene is TRBJ2-3, the V gene TRBV4-2; 9 bases align to TRBD2. The CDR3 runs to 17 residues. Trimming removed 1 base from V and 2 bases from J; junction bases left unmatched: 7. In germline, CDR1 is LGHNA, CDR2 YNFKEQ. CDR3 loop: CASSQGSSGGYTDTQYF. The CDR3 DNA reads as TGTGCCAGCAGCCAAGGGAGTAGCGGGGGATACACAGATACGCAGTATTTT.

DNA of the CDR3: TGCGCCAGCAGCCAAGATCCGGGTCAGGGGAACACTGAAGCTTTCTTT. This sequence encodes CASSQDPGQGNTEAFF. The chain carries TRBV4-1 and TRBJ1-1; weak D call: TRBD1 (5 bases). The CDR3 totals 16 residues. Germline V gives CDR1 MGHRA, CDR2 YSYEKL. V was cut by 0 bases and J by 1 base, with 12 bases left in between.

This clonotype was picked up many times. This chain uses TRBV7-2 with TRBJ2-1; D not certain. Germline V gene lookup returns CDR1 SGHTA and CDR2 FQGNSA. The CDR3 loop spans 15 amino acids. Trimming left V 5 bases short and J 0 bases short, with 11 bases between. Here the CDR3 DNA reads TGTGCCAGCAGCCGAGACGTTAGCTCCTACAATGAGCAGTTCTTC. Its translation: CASSRDVSSYNEQFF.

In this sample, this clonotype turned up a few times. The J gene is TRBJ1-2, the V gene TRBV3-1; 8 bases line up with TRBD1. After removal of 8 bases from V and 3 bases from J, the junction contained 11 bases not matched to a gene. This CDR3 is built from 15 residues. In germline, CDR1 is LGHDT, CDR2 YNNKEL (reference sequence). The CDR3 loop reads CASGNGQGYHYGYTF. The CDR3 DNA sequence: TGTGCCAGCGGGAACGGACAGGGATATCACTATGGCTACACCTTC.

By share of the sample, this clonotype is medium-sized. The V and J genes are TRBV5-6 and TRBJ2-5, with D tentatively TRBD2 (5 bases). The V end was cut by 4 bases, the J end by 2 bases, with 21 bases between. The CDR3 runs to 17 residues. Germline values: CDR1 SGHDT, CDR2 YYEEEE. CDR3 region: CASSPRRGLWGQETQYF. CDR3 sequence (DNA): TGTGCCAGCAGCCCCCGGCGAGGACTGTGGGGACAAGAGACCCAGTACTTC.

The chain carries TRBV7-3 and TRBJ2-7; 7 bases fit TRBD2. Germline-derived CDR1 and CDR2 are SGHTA and FQGTGA. V shed 5 bases and J 5 bases; nucleotides not matched to a gene: 6. The CDR3 runs 13 residues. The DNA for the CDR3 is TGTGCCAGCAGCACCACTAGCGACCACGAGCAGTACTTC. Translation gives CASSTTSDHEQYF.